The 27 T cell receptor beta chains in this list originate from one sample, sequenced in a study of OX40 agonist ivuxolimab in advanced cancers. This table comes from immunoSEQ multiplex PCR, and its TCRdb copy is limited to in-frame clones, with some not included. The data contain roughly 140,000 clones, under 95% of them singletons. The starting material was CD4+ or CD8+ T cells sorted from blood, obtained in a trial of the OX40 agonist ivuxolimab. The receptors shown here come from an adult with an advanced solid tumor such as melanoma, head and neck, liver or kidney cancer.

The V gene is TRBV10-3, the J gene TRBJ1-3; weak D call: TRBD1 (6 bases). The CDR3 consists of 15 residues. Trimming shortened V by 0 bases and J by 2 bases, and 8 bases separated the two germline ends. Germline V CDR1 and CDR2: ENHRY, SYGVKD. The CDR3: CAISESQGPGNTIYF. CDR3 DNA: TGTGCCATCAGTGAGTCGCAGGGGCCTGGAAACACCATATATTTT.

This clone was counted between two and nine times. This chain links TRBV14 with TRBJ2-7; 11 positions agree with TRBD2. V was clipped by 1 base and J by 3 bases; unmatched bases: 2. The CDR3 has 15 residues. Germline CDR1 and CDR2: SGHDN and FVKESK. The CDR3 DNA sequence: TGTGCCAGCAGCCAAGCTAGCGGGAGGTTCTACGAGCAGTACTTC. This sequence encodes CASSQASGRFYEQYF.

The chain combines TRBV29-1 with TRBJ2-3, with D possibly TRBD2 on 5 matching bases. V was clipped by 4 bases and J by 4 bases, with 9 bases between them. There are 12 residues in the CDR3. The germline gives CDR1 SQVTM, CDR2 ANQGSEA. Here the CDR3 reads CSVVGSADTQYF. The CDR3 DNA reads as TGCAGCGTTGTGGGGAGTGCAGATACGCAGTATTTT.

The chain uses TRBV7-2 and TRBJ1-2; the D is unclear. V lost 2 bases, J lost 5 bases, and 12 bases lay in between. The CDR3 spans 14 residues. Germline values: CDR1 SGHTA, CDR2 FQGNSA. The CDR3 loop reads CASSLRALQYGYTF. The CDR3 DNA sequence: TGTGCCAGCAGCTTAAGGGCTCTGCAATATGGCTACACCTTC. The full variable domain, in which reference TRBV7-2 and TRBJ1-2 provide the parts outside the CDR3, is GAGVSQSPSNKVTEKGKDVELRCDPISGHTALYWYRQSLGQGLEFLIYFQGNSAPDKSGLPSDRFSAERTGGSVSTLTIQRTQQEDSAVYLCASSLRALQYGYTFGSGTRLTVV.

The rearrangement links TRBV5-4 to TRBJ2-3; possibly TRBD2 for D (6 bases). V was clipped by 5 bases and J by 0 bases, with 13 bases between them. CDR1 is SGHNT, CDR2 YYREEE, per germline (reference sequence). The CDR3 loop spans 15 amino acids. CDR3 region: CASSRDFSSTDTQYF. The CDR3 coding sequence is TGTGCCAGCAGTCGGGACTTTTCTAGCACAGATACGCAGTATTTT.

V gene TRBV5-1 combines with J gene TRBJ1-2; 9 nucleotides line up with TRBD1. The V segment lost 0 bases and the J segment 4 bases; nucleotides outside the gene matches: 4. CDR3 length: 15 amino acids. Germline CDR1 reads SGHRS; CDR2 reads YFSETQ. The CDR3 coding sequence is TGCGCCAGCAGCTTGGGGGACAGGGAGGGCTATGGCTACACCTTC. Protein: CASSLGDREGYGYTF.

In nucleotides, the CDR3 is TGCAGTGCTGGGGGGCCAGATACGCAGTATTTT. It is translated as CSAGGPDTQYF. The chain uses TRBV20-1 and TRBJ2-3, with D tentatively TRBD1 or TRBD2 (6 bases each). The CDR3 runs 11 residues. Trimming took off 5 bases at V and 4 bases at J, with 7 bases between the two ends. CDR1 and CDR2 (germline): DFQATT, SNEGSKA (reference sequence).

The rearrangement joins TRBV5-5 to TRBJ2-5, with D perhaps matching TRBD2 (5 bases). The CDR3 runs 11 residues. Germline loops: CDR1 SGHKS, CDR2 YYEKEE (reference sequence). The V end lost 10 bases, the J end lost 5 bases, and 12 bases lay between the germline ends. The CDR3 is CAPDGGETQYF. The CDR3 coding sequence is TGTGCCCCCGATGGCGGGGAGACCCAGTACTTC.

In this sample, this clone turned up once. The CDR3 DNA reads as TGTGCCAGTCCCTGGGGCGACAGATCACGCGAGCAGTACTTC. The encoded protein is CASPWGDRSREQYF. V gene TRBV7-4 combines with J gene TRBJ2-7, with D tentatively TRBD1 (5 bases). The CDR3 is 14 amino acids. The V gene lost 9 bases and the J gene lost 6 bases, with 21 bases spanning the gap. Germline V gene lookup returns CDR1 SGHVT and CDR2 SQSDAQ.

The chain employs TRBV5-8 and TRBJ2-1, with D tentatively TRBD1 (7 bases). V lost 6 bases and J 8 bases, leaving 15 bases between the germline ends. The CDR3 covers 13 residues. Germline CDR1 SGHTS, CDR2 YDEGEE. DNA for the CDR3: TGTGCCAGCATCCTAGGAGGGGGCCATGAGCAGTTCTTC. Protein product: CASILGGGHEQFF.

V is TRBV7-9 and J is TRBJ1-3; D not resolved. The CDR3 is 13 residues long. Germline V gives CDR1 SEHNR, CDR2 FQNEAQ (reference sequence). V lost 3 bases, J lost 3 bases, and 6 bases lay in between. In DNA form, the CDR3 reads TGTGCCAGCAGCTTGCGGGGTGGAAACACCATATATTTT. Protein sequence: CASSLRGGNTIYF.

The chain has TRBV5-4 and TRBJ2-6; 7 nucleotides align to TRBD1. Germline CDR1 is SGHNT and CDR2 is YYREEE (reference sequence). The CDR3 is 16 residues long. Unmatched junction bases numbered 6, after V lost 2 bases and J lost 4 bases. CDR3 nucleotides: TGTGCCAGCAGCTTACGAGGGGGCGACGGGGCCAACGTCCTGACTTTC. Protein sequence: CASSLRGGDGANVLTF.

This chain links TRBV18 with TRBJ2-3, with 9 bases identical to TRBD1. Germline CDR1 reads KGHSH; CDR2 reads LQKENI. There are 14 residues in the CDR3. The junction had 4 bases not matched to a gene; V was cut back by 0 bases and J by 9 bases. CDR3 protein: CASSPPQGAGTQYF. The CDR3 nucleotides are TGTGCCAGCTCACCACCACAGGGGGCGGGCACGCAGTATTTT.

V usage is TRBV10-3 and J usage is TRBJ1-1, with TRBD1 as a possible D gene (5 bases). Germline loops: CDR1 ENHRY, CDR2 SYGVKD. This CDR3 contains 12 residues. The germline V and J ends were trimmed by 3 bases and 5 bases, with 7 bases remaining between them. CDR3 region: CAISDPGTEAFF. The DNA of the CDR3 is TGTGCCATCAGTGATCCAGGGACTGAAGCTTTCTTT.

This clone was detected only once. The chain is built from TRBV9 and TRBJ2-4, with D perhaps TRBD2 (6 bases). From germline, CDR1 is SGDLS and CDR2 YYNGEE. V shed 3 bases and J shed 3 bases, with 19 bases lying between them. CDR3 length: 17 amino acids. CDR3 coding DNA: TGTGCCAGCAGCGGAGCGGGTGCAGGCGCTGGCAAAAACATTCAGTACTTC. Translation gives CASSGAGAGAGKNIQYF. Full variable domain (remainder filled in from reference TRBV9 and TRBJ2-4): DSGVTQTPKHLITATGQRVTLRCSPRSGDLSVYWYQQSLDQGLQFLIQYYNGEERAKGNILERFSAQQFPDLHSELNLSSLELGDSALYFCASSGAGAGAGKNIQYFGAGTRLSVL.

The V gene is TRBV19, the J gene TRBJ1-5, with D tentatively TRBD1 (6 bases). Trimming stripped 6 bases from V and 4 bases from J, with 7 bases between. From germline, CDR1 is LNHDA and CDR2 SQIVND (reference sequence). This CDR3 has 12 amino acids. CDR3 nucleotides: TGTGCCAGTAGACAGGGTAATCAGCCCCAGCATTTT. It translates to CASRQGNQPQHF.

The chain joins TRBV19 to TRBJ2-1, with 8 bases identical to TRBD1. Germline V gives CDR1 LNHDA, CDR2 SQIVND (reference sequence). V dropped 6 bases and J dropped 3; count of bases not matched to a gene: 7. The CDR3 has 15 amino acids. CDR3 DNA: TGTGCCAGTAGAGGACAGGGCGGTGTCTACAATGAGCAGTTCTTC. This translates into CASRGQGGVYNEQFF.

The CDR3 region is CASSVEGRETQYF. In DNA form, the CDR3 reads TGTGCCAGCAGCGTAGAGGGCCGAGAGACCCAGTACTTC. The chain has TRBV9 and TRBJ2-5; D unclear. Per germline, CDR1 SGDLS and CDR2 YYNGEE. This CDR3 contains 13 residues. Deletions cut 0 bases from V and 4 bases from J, with 7 bases between.

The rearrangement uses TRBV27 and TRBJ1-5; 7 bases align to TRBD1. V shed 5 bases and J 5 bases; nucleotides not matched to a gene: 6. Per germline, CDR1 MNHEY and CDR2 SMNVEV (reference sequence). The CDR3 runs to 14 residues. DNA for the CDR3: TGTGCCAGCAGTCCCTACAGGGGCCATCAGCCCCAGCATTTT. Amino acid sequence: CASSPYRGHQPQHF.

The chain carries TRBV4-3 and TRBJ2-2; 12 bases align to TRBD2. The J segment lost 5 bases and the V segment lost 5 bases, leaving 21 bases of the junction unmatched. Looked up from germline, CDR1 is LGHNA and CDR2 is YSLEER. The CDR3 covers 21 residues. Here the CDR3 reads CASSTPHRLAGGPGGTGELFF. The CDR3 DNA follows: TGCGCCAGCAGCACCCCCCATAGGCTAGCGGGAGGGCCGGGTGGGACCGGGGAGCTGTTTTTT.

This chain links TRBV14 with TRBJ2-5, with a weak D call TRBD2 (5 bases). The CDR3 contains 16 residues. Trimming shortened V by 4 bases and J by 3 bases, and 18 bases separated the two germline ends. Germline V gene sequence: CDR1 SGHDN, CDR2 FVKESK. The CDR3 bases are TGTGCCAGCAGCCTCTTGACCCGGAGGCTCAAAGAGACCCAGTACTTC. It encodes CASSLLTRRLKETQYF.

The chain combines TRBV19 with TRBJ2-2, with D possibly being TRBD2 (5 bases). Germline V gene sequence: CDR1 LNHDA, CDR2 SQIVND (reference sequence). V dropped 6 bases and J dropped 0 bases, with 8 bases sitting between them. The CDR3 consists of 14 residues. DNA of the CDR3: TGTGCCAGTAGACTAGAGACGAACACCGGGGAGCTGTTTTTT. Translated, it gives CASRLETNTGELFF.

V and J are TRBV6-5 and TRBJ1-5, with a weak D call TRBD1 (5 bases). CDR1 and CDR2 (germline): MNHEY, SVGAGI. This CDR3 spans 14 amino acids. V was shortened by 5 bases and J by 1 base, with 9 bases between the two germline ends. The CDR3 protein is CASSQRDSNQPQHF. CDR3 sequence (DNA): TGTGCCAGCAGTCAGAGGGACAGCAATCAGCCCCAGCATTTT.

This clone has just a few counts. The CDR3 DNA follows: TGTGCCAGCAGTGATATTCGGGGGGCTGGAAACACCATATATTTT. Its protein product is CASSDIRGAGNTIYF. The J gene is TRBJ1-3, the V gene TRBV9; tentative D call: TRBD1 (5 bases). V was cut by 5 bases and J by 2 bases, with 14 bases left in between. Per germline, CDR1 SGDLS and CDR2 YYNGEE. The CDR3 length is 15 residues. Full variable domain (missing parts from reference TRBV9 and TRBJ1-3): DSGVTQTPKHLITATGQRVTLRCSPRSGDLSVYWYQQSLDQGLQFLIQYYNGEERAKGNILERFSAQQFPDLHSELNLSSLELGDSALYFCASSDIRGAGNTIYFGEGSWLTVV.

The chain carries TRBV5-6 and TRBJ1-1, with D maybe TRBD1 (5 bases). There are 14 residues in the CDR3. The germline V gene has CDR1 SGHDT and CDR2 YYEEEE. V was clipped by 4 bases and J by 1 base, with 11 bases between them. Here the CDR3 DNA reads TGTGCCAGCAGCCCGGTGGGGGAGAACACTGAAGCTTTCTTT. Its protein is CASSPVGENTEAFF.

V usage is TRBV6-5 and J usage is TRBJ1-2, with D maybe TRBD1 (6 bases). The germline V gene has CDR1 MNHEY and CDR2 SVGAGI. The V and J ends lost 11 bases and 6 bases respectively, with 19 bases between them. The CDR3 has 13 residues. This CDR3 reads CASSSRDINGYTF. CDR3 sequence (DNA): TGTGCCTCCAGCAGTAGGGACATCAATGGCTACACCTTC.

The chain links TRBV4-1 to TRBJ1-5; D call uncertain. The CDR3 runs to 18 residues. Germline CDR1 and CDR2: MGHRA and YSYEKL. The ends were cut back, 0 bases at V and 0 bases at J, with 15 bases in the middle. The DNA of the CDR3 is TGCGCCAGCAGCCAAGATCGAAACAGCCAAATTAGCAATCAGCCCCAGCATTTT. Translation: CASSQDRNSQISNQPQHF.